This T cell receptor beta chain comes out of a study of T cell repertoires in MIS-A myocarditis (dated by TCRdb to 2022 to 2024). The junction shows trimming of 10 bases on V and 0 bases on J, and the gene matches do not reach 23 bases of it. CDR1 and CDR2, looked up from the germline V gene, are MDHEN and SYDVKM. The CDR3 sequence holds 20 residues, the cysteine and phenylalanine included. Only the CDR3 DNA is retained, 60 bases long and in frame from the first base. Amplification of TCRbeta CDR3 regions relied on the immunoSEQ bias-controlled multiplex PCR, followed by high-throughput sequencing. The original methods were these. The immunoSEQ vendor pipeline collapsed and filtered the CDR3 sequences so that the abundance and frequency of each unique TCRbeta CDR3 could be quantified. Dominant CDR3 amino acid sequences were clustered with SARS-CoV-2-specific ImmuneCODE TCRbeta sequences by CD-HIT using a 90% global sequence identity threshold. Clones with frequencies of 0.1 to 1 were classed as hyperexpanded, and 0.01 to 0.1 as large. The CDR3 amino acid sequences and the V and J gene assignments of the dominant clones were confirmed with MiXCR. The R stringdist package was used to compute Levenshtein distances between the patient clonotypes and the ImmuneCODE hits. This immuneACCESS table, as held by TCRdb, lists in-frame sequences with V and J called but not all clones. Of the missing ones, under half trace to an unresolved V gene in checked studies; the others have no known cause. D and trimming were read from the DNA, whereas the V and J calls and clone size are those reported in that table. The sample includes about 11,000 clones, with 75% to 85% observed a single time. The ten largest clonotypes hold over 25% of the sample.

Turning to this clone: Its antigen is unknown. The record has no base qualities; no much larger clone is one base away.

The QIAamp DNA FFPE kit was used to extract genomic DNA from formalin-fixed paraffin-embedded autopsy tissue. What was sequenced was right ventricle heart tissue obtained at autopsy. In light of the paper, this sample's cell subset or site label describes: cardiac tissue sample (left or right ventricle, interventricular septum, or pericardium). The sequence was obtained from a man between 18 and 35 years old with fulminant myocarditis from multisystem inflammatory syndrome in adults (MIS-A) after COVID-19. This chain is built from TRBV28 and TRBJ1-5; TRBD1 lines up with 8 middle nucleotides. In nucleotides, the sequence is TGTGCCACTCGGACAGGGCTGGCGGGTGCTGGGGAATATAGCAATCAGCCCCAGCATTTT. It translates to CATRTGLAGAGEYSNQPQHF.